The 2 T cell receptor beta chains reported below all come from one sample, sequenced in a study of T cells after yellow fever vaccination. TCRdb re-analysed the 5' RACE reads in MiXCR, keeping a single row per CDR3 protein. The data contain hundreds of thousands of distinct CDR3 sequences, around a tenth of them seen just once; the ten biggest clones take up roughly 18%. The sequenced sample was PBMCs, obtained on the day of the first yellow fever vaccination. The receptors derive from a man between 18 and 35 years old who received the YFV17D yellow fever vaccine.

This clonotype was picked up many times. This sequence joins TRBV5-1 and TRBJ2-5; a weak D match, TRBD1 (5 bases). Trimming left V 2 bases short and J 2 bases short, with 10 bases between. The germline CDR1 and CDR2 sequences are SGHRS and YFSETQ. This CDR3 is 14 amino acids long. CDR3 DNA sequence: TGCGCCAGCAGCTTTGGGTCAGGGCAAGAGACCCAGTACTTC. Translation: CASSFGSGQETQYF. The full variable domain, with the rest looked up from reference TRBV5-1 and TRBJ2-5, is KAGVTQTPRYLIKTRGQQVTLSCSPISGHRSVSWYQQTPGQGLQFLFEYFSETQRNKGNFPGRFSGRQFSNSRSEMNVSTLELGDSALYLCASSFGSGQETQYFGPGTRLLVL.

The V and J genes are TRBV5-6 and TRBJ2-1; a weak D match, TRBD2 (6 bases). V was shortened by 6 bases and J by 8 bases, with 12 bases between the two germline ends. CDR3 length: 12 residues. Germline loops: CDR1 SGHDT, CDR2 YYEEEE. CDR3 protein: CASTLTSDEQFF. The CDR3 DNA follows: TGTGCCAGCACCCTGACTAGTGATGAGCAGTTCTTC.